This T cell receptor beta chain derives from a study of shared clonotypes between healthy human individuals. The germline gives CDR1 SQVTM, CDR2 ANQGSEA. This CDR3 has 14 residues. The V gene lost 0 bases and the J gene lost 2 bases, with 9 bases spanning the gap. Donors comprised healthy HIV-negative adults lacking recent acute infections or vaccinations. Profiled with immunoSEQ multiplex PCR; TCRdb holds only in-frame clones, not every one. The table lists roughly 640,000 clones, approximately 97% of them singletons. Sequenced input: naive CD4+ T cells sorted from blood. The subset denotes: CD45RA+ positively selected. This chain links TRBV29-1 with TRBJ2-3; D may be TRBD2 (5 bases). The clonotype originates from a woman in her 30s in good health. Here the CDR3 DNA reads TGCAGCGTTGAAGATTGGAGGCCCACAGATACGCAGTATTTT. Its translation is CSVEDWRPTDTQYF.